These T cell receptor beta chains were read from a single sample in a study of Graves' ophthalmopathy and Graves' hyperthyroidism. TCRdb re-called the multiplex PCR reads with MiXCR, one entry per CDR3 protein. The table records about 640,000 distinct CDR3 sequences, about two fifths of them present only once. Material for sequencing was peripheral blood. Receptors originate from an adult man with Graves' ophthalmopathy. The CDR3 runs from the conserved cysteine through the conserved F or W. The order of the fields is D gene, clone size, V gene, CDR3 protein. The D gene is left open where the match is weak. Clone size is not always given. Where it is, it says once, few, many or a class for expanded clones.

d_gene: .; abundance: many; v_gene: TRBV20-1; CDR3aa: CSARDRAGWRSGYTF
d_gene: .; abundance: .; v_gene: TRBV7-2; CDR3aa: CASSQGVQGGEKLFF
d_gene: .; abundance: .; v_gene: TRBV20-1; CDR3aa: CSAISDRLDDQPQHF
d_gene: .; abundance: .; v_gene: TRBV7-8; CDR3aa: CASRAGAWETQHF
d_gene: TRBD2; abundance: .; v_gene: TRBV11-2; CDR3aa: CASIAGVSGELFF
d_gene: .; abundance: .; v_gene: TRBV2; CDR3aa: CASRSGGHSPLHF
d_gene: .; abundance: .; v_gene: TRBV30; CDR3aa: CAWRTRDGNQPQHF
d_gene: .; abundance: few; v_gene: TRBV7-2; CDR3aa: CASSRGRGSEQFF
d_gene: .; abundance: .; v_gene: TRBV2; CDR3aa: CASSDDGHSGANVLTF
d_gene: .; abundance: many; v_gene: TRBV5-5; CDR3aa: CASSSIQETQYF
d_gene: TRBD1; abundance: .; v_gene: TRBV10-3; CDR3aa: CAISGQAQHF
d_gene: TRBD1; abundance: .; v_gene: TRBV11-1; CDR3aa: CASSFTGTGYGYTF
d_gene: TRBD1; abundance: .; v_gene: TRBV6-2/TRBV6-3; CDR3aa: CASSYPRDRDSYEQYF
d_gene: TRBD1; abundance: many; v_gene: TRBV24-1; CDR3aa: CATRKQGGTEAFF
d_gene: .; abundance: .; v_gene: TRBV20-1; CDR3aa: CSWGTQHF
d_gene: TRBD1; abundance: .; v_gene: TRBV3-1; CDR3aa: CASSPPQETGALHF
d_gene: .; abundance: many; v_gene: TRBV10-2; CDR3aa: CASSPNDQGYTF
d_gene: .; abundance: .; v_gene: TRBV25-1; CDR3aa: CASSAPRMGSGELYF
d_gene: .; abundance: many; v_gene: TRBV2; CDR3aa: CASIPGRTHQETQYF
d_gene: TRBD2; abundance: few; v_gene: TRBV29-1; CDR3aa: CSVELAGGIDTQYF
d_gene: .; abundance: .; v_gene: TRBV6-6; CDR3aa: CASRGELDFGYTF
d_gene: .; abundance: .; v_gene: TRBV9; CDR3aa: CASSLWGLTYEQYF
d_gene: .; abundance: few; v_gene: TRBV5-1; CDR3aa: CASWASAGTPTEAFF
d_gene: .; abundance: few; v_gene: TRBV29-1; CDR3aa: CSVVGQGSASYEHF
d_gene: TRBD2; abundance: .; v_gene: TRBV10-3; CDR3aa: CASSYRDYLYEQYF
d_gene: TRBD1; abundance: .; v_gene: TRBV11-3; CDR3aa: CASSATPTGWEGRNQPQHF
d_gene: .; abundance: .; v_gene: TRBV5-4; CDR3aa: CASSSGTYLEAFF
d_gene: .; abundance: few; v_gene: TRBV2; CDR3aa: CAWSGLAAGEQYF
d_gene: .; abundance: many; v_gene: TRBV12-3/TRBV12-4; CDR3aa: CASSPTHYEQYF
d_gene: .; abundance: .; v_gene: TRBV12-3/TRBV12-4; CDR3aa: CASSLAAMTPASNTGELFF
d_gene: .; abundance: many; v_gene: TRBV7-8; CDR3aa: CASSLKRGAEGNTIYF
d_gene: TRBD2; abundance: .; v_gene: TRBV12-3/TRBV12-4; CDR3aa: CATKSGGASAQYF
d_gene: .; abundance: many; v_gene: TRBV12-3/TRBV12-4; CDR3aa: CASSSSGSVNTEAFF
d_gene: TRBD1; abundance: once; v_gene: TRBV24-1; CDR3aa: CATSGVARTGGAEWTDTQYF
d_gene: .; abundance: many; v_gene: TRBV29-1; CDR3aa: CSVSGQLNTEAFF
d_gene: TRBD1; abundance: many; v_gene: TRBV19; CDR3aa: CAGKPGQGGRYEQYF
d_gene: .; abundance: many; v_gene: TRBV12-3/TRBV12-4; CDR3aa: CASSEPWGTKATEAFF
d_gene: .; abundance: .; v_gene: TRBV10-3; CDR3aa: CASKRGDNEKLFF
d_gene: .; abundance: many; v_gene: TRBV15; CDR3aa: CATSGRDMTYEQYF
d_gene: TRBD1; abundance: .; v_gene: TRBV6-5; CDR3aa: CAGSPWTGTGYTF
d_gene: .; abundance: few; v_gene: TRBV30; CDR3aa: CAWSVGQGLYEQYF
d_gene: .; abundance: few; v_gene: TRBV27; CDR3aa: CASIKRGEAFF
d_gene: .; abundance: .; v_gene: TRBV11-3; CDR3aa: CAGSLEGVNTEAFF
d_gene: .; abundance: once; v_gene: TRBV7-9; CDR3aa: CASSPVSPLHF
d_gene: TRBD2; abundance: .; v_gene: TRBV7-9; CDR3aa: CASSLGTSGITGELFF
d_gene: .; abundance: .; v_gene: TRBV11-2; CDR3aa: CASCYVRTSPLHF
d_gene: TRBD1; abundance: many; v_gene: TRBV10-3; CDR3aa: CAIGTAEGNTEAFF
d_gene: .; abundance: .; v_gene: TRBV19; CDR3aa: CASSMEGWGRTEAFF
d_gene: .; abundance: few; v_gene: TRBV29-1; CDR3aa: CSATGAGTEAFF
d_gene: .; abundance: many; v_gene: TRBV12-3/TRBV12-4; CDR3aa: CASSPITGDYGYTF
d_gene: .; abundance: .; v_gene: TRBV10-3; CDR3aa: CASSPQGGYGHTF
d_gene: TRBD1; abundance: .; v_gene: TRBV18; CDR3aa: CASSPARTGFGYTF
d_gene: .; abundance: .; v_gene: TRBV10-3; CDR3aa: CAISGDGDGYTF
d_gene: .; abundance: many; v_gene: TRBV5-6; CDR3aa: CASSPGRNYGYTF
d_gene: TRBD1; abundance: many; v_gene: TRBV5-1; CDR3aa: CASSYSGTGVEQYF
d_gene: .; abundance: .; v_gene: TRBV7-2; CDR3aa: CASSHLDSSYNSPLHF
d_gene: .; abundance: many; v_gene: TRBV10-3; CDR3aa: CAISESSGNTEAFF
d_gene: .; abundance: many; v_gene: TRBV7-9; CDR3aa: CASSLDGSHLTEAFF